This T cell receptor beta chain is drawn from a study of T cell repertoires in cytomegalovirus infection. On the study more broadly: In public TCR beta signatures, there were indications of both CMV infection and matching HLA type. Overall study findings and caveats: Identification of carriers of CMV plus the relevant HLA was achieved through cumulative public TCR beta family frequency.

Worth noting for this clonotype: The antigen is undetermined.

Each CDR3 protein gets one entry after TCRdb re-called the reads with MiXCR. The sample consists of 350,000 to 450,000 distinct CDR3 sequences, 15% to 20% of them appearing once. The sequencing input was PBMCs. The origin of this receptor is a human donor in good health (CMV status not recorded). Some clones in this sample may be carry-over from other donors' samples.

The CDR3 loop is CASSVAGAVQFF. The CDR3 nucleotides are TGTGCCAGCAGCGTAGCCGGGGCGGTGCAGTTCTTC. This chain links TRBV9 with TRBJ2-1; D assignment may be TRBD1 or TRBD2 (5 bases each). V lost 0 bases, J lost 12 bases, and 10 bases lay in between. Germline assignment: CDR1 SGDLS and CDR2 YYNGEE. The CDR3 length is 12 residues.